This entry lists 4 T cell receptor beta chains sequenced from one sample in a study of human T cells and chemical hapten exposure. Via MiXCR, TCRdb re-called the RACE reads, giving one row per CDR3 protein. The table shows about 140,000 distinct CDR3 sequences, with roughly 10% occurring only once. The time point denotes: patch test 2, 6 weeks after DPC sensitization. Treatment: therapeutic diphenylcyclopropenone sensitization with weekly scalp DPC. The sample was whole blood, taken in connection with sensitization to the hapten diphenylcyclopropenone (DPC). Receptors were obtained from a woman in her forties or fifties with alopecia areata. Some clones in this sample may be carry-over from other donors' samples.

The table lists this clonotype with many counts. The rearrangement links TRBV11-2 to TRBJ2-3; perhaps TRBD2 as D (5 bases). This CDR3 region has 15 residues. Trimming shortened V by 8 bases and J by 5 bases, and 20 bases separated the two germline ends. CDR1 SGHAT and CDR2 FQNNGV come from the germline V gene. This chain's CDR3 is CASLEDRGHEDTQYF. CDR3 in DNA: TGTGCCAGCCTAGAAGACCGAGGGCACGAAGATACGCAGTATTTT.

V and J are TRBV5-4 and TRBJ2-2; D perhaps matches TRBD2 (5 bases). The germline V and J ends were trimmed by 0 bases and 5 bases, with 11 bases remaining between them. This CDR3 has 15 amino acids. Per germline, CDR1 SGHNT and CDR2 YYREEE (reference sequence). The CDR3 protein is CASSLATSGTGELFF. The DNA of the CDR3 is TGTGCCAGCAGCTTGGCCACTAGTGGTACCGGGGAGCTGTTTTTT.

This clonotype showed up many times. This chain connects TRBV5-1 to TRBJ2-1, with D unclear. The CDR3 is 15 residues long. Germline V gene data show CDR1 as SGHRS and CDR2 as YFSETQ. Between the trimmed V and J ends, which lost 4 bases and 8 bases, there was a span of 19 bases. CDR3 in amino acids: CASSPGSYTHHEQFF. The CDR3 DNA reads as TGCGCCAGCAGCCCCGGGTCCTACACCCACCATGAGCAGTTCTTC.

In this sample, this clonotype turned up many times. The V and J genes are TRBV5-1 and TRBJ2-5; 9 bases align to TRBD1. Germline values: CDR1 SGHRS, CDR2 YFSETQ. The V and J ends lost 9 bases and 4 bases, in that order; junction bases with no gene match: 10. CDR3 length equals 14 residues. The CDR3 nucleotides are TGCGCCACATATACGGGACAGGGAAGAGAGACCCAGTACTTC. It is translated as CATYTGQGRETQYF.